One TCR beta chain is described in this entry. Data came from immunoSEQ multiplex PCR; TCRdb stores just in-frame clones and leaves some out. The table includes about 54,000 clones, 80% to 90% detected once. This specimen belongs to a study of T cell responses to AZD1222 COVID-19 vaccine. V lost 4 bases and J lost 3, with 16 bases in between. This CDR3 comprises 16 residues. The germline CDR1 and CDR2 sequences are SGHNT and YYREEE (reference sequence). This sequence was found in an adult who received the AZD1222 COVID-19 vaccine. V and J are TRBV5-4 and TRBJ1-4; D is perhaps TRBD1 (6 bases). The sequences come from peripheral blood, collected 28 days after the second AZD1222 dose. The CDR3 region has the DNA TGTGCCAGCAGCCCGCCTCCGGCAGGGGCTAATGAAAAACTGTTTTTT. It is translated as CASSPPPAGANEKLFF. Together with reference TRBV5-4 and TRBJ1-4, the CDR3 gives the full variable domain: ETGVTQSPTHLIKTRGQQVTLRCSSQSGHNTVSWYQQALGQGPQFIFQYYREEENGRGNFPPRFSGLQFPNYSSELNVNALELDDSALYLCASSPPPAGANEKLFFGSGTQLSVL.